These 24 T cell receptor beta chains share one sample of origin, sequenced in a study of CD8 T cells in ankylosing spondylitis (dated 2017 in TCRdb). Libraries were made using 5' RACE. The sample was run on an Illumina HiSeq 2500. TCRdb redid the processing of the public reads, applying fastp at Q25 and MiXCR, and retained in-frame beta chains. When rows share a CDR3 protein, they turn into one entry using the most common DNA and genes. A total of roughly 230,000 distinct CDR3 sequences appear in this sample, about a sixth of them only once. Clones ranked in the top ten supply about a third of the sample. Sequenced sample: blood, either unsorted or a sorted T cell fraction (not recorded which). Every receptor here comes from a male donor with ankylosing spondylitis or in good health (not recorded which).

This clonotype turned up a few times. The rearrangement links TRBV4-1 to TRBJ2-5; 7 bases line up with TRBD2. Unmatched junction bases numbered 8, after V lost 0 bases and J lost 4 bases. The CDR3 runs to 16 residues. Germline V CDR1 and CDR2: MGHRA, YSYEKL. The CDR3 sequence is CASSQELGRVGETQYF. Here the CDR3 DNA reads TGCGCCAGCAGCCAAGAATTAGGGAGGGTTGGAGAGACCCAGTACTTC.

This chain joins TRBV4-1 and TRBJ1-6, with D tentatively TRBD1 (6 bases). The V gene lost 1 base and the J gene lost 5 bases, with 15 bases spanning the gap. Germline V lookup: CDR1 MGHRA, CDR2 YSYEKL. The length of the CDR3 is 17 residues. The CDR3 DNA is TGCGCCAGCAGCCAAGTGTTTGGGGGCTGGGATAATTCACCCCTCCACTTT. It translates to CASSQVFGGWDNSPLHF.

The J gene is TRBJ2-3, the V gene TRBV24-1; D is uncertain. V lost 5 bases and J lost 3, with 17 bases in between. The CDR3 is made up of 16 amino acids. The germline CDR1 and CDR2 sequences are KGHDR and SFDVKD. CDR3 coding DNA: TGTGCCACCAGTGCCCCGGGCCCAGGTAGTACAGATACGCAGTATTTT. Its translation: CATSAPGPGSTDTQYF.

This clonotype occurred a few times. The chain has TRBV29-1 and TRBJ2-5; possible D gene TRBD2, 6 bases. CDR3 size: 13 residues. The germline V gene encodes CDR1 SQVTM and CDR2 ANQGSEA. Trimming took off 7 bases at V and 5 bases at J, with 17 bases between the two ends. The CDR3 region is CSARAGLTETQYF. CDR3 in DNA: TGCAGCGCCCGCGCGGGACTTACGGAGACCCAGTACTTC.

V is TRBV6-1 and J is TRBJ2-3; 10 positions agree with TRBD1. V lost 6 bases and J lost 3; bases outside the gene matches: 12. From germline, CDR1 is MNHNS and CDR2 SASEGT. The CDR3 covers 17 residues. The CDR3 coding sequence is TGTGCCAGCAGCCCGGGACAGGGGCTTTTACTAACAGATACGCAGTATTTT. Translated, it gives CASSPGQGLLLTDTQYF.

The rearrangement uses TRBV4-3 and TRBJ2-7; 9 nucleotides align to TRBD2. V lost 6 bases and J lost 6; bases outside the gene matches: 12. This CDR3 contains 15 residues. In germline, CDR1 is LGHNA, CDR2 YSLEER. The CDR3 here is CASSPTAGGVSEQYF. The CDR3 DNA reads TGCGCCAGCAGTCCGACAGCGGGAGGAGTTTCCGAGCAGTACTTC.

This clonotype showed up just a few times. The genes are TRBV2 and TRBJ2-3; D is unresolved. CDR1 and CDR2 from the germline V gene are SNHLY and FYNNEI. CDR3 length: 12 residues. Trimming stripped 7 bases from V and 0 bases from J, with 5 bases between. The CDR3 is CASIYSTDTQYF. The CDR3 DNA reads TGTGCCAGCATCTATAGCACAGATACGCAGTATTTT.

J is TRBJ2-7 and V is TRBV20-1, with D perhaps matching TRBD1 or TRBD2 (5 bases each). From germline, CDR1 is DFQATT and CDR2 SNEGSKA (reference sequence). The CDR3 has 14 residues. V was shortened by 6 bases and J by 7 bases, with 22 bases between the two germline ends. The CDR3 DNA reads TGCAGTGCAAACATAGCGATCCGAGGGGATGAGCAGTACTTC. Translation gives CSANIAIRGDEQYF.

In this sample, this clonotype turned up many times. The chain has TRBV9 and TRBJ2-7; 10 bases line up with TRBD2. The germline V gene has CDR1 SGDLS and CDR2 YYNGEE. V was clipped by 0 bases and J by 0 bases; unmatched bases: 12. The CDR3 extends over 19 amino acids. CDR3 residues: CASSVVEREGPRGSYEQYF. The CDR3 DNA follows: TGTGCCAGCAGCGTAGTTGAGCGGGAGGGCCCTCGGGGCTCCTACGAGCAGTACTTC.

A few counts support this clonotype. The V call is TRBV7-2, the J call TRBJ2-1; possible D gene TRBD2, 5 bases. The length of the CDR3 is 16 residues. CDR1 SGHTA and CDR2 FQGNSA come from the germline V gene. The V and J ends lost 2 bases and 8 bases respectively, with 19 bases between them. The CDR3 DNA reads TGTGCCAGCAGCTTACTCCAAGGACGGGGATTAGATGAGCAGTTCTTC. This codes for CASSLLQGRGLDEQFF. The full variable domain, in which reference TRBV7-2 and TRBJ2-1 provide the parts outside the CDR3, is GAGVSQSPSNKVTEKGKDVELRCDPISGHTALYWYRQSLGQGLEFLIYFQGNSAPDKSGLPSDRFSAERTGGSVSTLTIQRTQQEDSAVYLCASSLLQGRGLDEQFFGPGTRLTVL.

There are many counts of this clonotype. The rearrangement uses TRBV12-3 or TRBV12-4 and TRBJ2-3; 9 bases map to TRBD2. The CDR3 runs to 15 residues. With V trimmed by 7 bases and J by 0 bases, 5 bases remained unmatched. The CDR3 DNA reads TGTGCCAGCAACCCAACTAGCGGGAGCACAGATACGCAGTATTTT. Protein sequence: CASNPTSGSTDTQYF.

The DNA for the CDR3 is TGCAGTGCCACGGGAGACGGCTACACCTTC. Protein: CSATGDGYTF. The rearrangement joins TRBV20-1 to TRBJ1-2; D is ambiguous. This CDR3 is built from 10 residues. Trimming cost V 6 bases and J 8 bases, with 10 bases left between them. Germline lookup yields CDR1 DFQATT and CDR2 SNEGSKA (reference sequence).

This chain's CDR3 is CASSLLSPRGALMGYTF. The DNA for the CDR3 is TGTGCCAGCAGTTTACTGTCCCCGAGGGGGGCCCTGATGGGCTACACCTTC. V usage is TRBV27 and J usage is TRBJ1-2, with TRBD1 as a possible D gene (6 bases). Trimming stripped 2 bases from V and 8 bases from J, with 24 bases between. Germline lookup yields CDR1 MNHEY and CDR2 SMNVEV (reference sequence). The CDR3 is 17 amino acids.

This chain uses TRBV12-3 or TRBV12-4 with TRBJ2-2; weak D call: TRBD1 (6 bases). The CDR3 contains 14 residues. V was pared by 5 bases and J by 7 bases, with 14 bases between. This chain's CDR3 is CASSPQGIDGELFF. CDR3 coding DNA: TGTGCCAGCAGTCCACAGGGTATAGACGGGGAGCTGTTTTTT.

Many counts were recorded for this clonotype. The chain is built from TRBV7-9 and TRBJ1-2; D ambiguous. Per the germline V gene, CDR1 is SEHNR and CDR2 is FQNEAQ (reference sequence). V shed 1 base and J shed 2 bases, with 11 bases lying between them. The CDR3 loop spans 15 amino acids. CDR3 region: CASSLVEDFNYGYTF. The CDR3 DNA is TGTGCCAGCAGCTTAGTCGAGGATTTCAACTATGGCTACACCTTC.

The CDR3 DNA sequence: TGTGCCAGCATTCCGGACAGGGGGCTTCAAGAGACCCAGTACTTC. It codes for CASIPDRGLQETQYF. The chain combines TRBV12-3 or TRBV12-4 with TRBJ2-5, with 11 nucleotides matching TRBD1. The CDR3 sequence is 15 residues long. V lost 7 bases, J lost 2 bases, and 6 bases stayed unmatched.

The rearrangement links TRBV7-9 to TRBJ2-7; D is unresolved. The ends were cut back, 1 base at V and 5 bases at J, with 6 bases in the middle. This CDR3 comprises 12 residues. The germline gives CDR1 SEHNR, CDR2 FQNEAQ (reference sequence). DNA for the CDR3: TGTGCCAGCAGCTTAGGCACAGACGAGCAGTACTTC. Its translation: CASSLGTDEQYF.

This clonotype was observed a handful of times. This chain links TRBV14 with TRBJ1-1; 7 bases match TRBD1. The CDR3 spans 17 residues. Germline V lookup: CDR1 SGHDN, CDR2 FVKESK. V was pared by 0 bases and J by 3 bases, with 10 bases of the junction left unmatched. The CDR3 loop is CASSQDWFRDRDTEAFF. CDR3 bases: TGTGCCAGCAGCCAAGATTGGTTCCGGGACAGAGACACTGAAGCTTTCTTT.

This clonotype was seen only a few times. The chain links TRBV12-5 to TRBJ2-3; no clear D. V was pared by 6 bases and J by 7 bases, with 14 bases between. CDR1 is LGHNT, CDR2 FRNRAP, per germline. This CDR3 region has 13 residues. The CDR3 is CASGSISANTQYF. The DNA for the CDR3 is TGTGCTAGTGGCTCAATCAGCGCAAATACGCAGTATTTT.

This clonotype was counted between two and nine times. The V and J genes are TRBV4-1 and TRBJ2-3, with TRBD2 identical over 11 bases. The germline V gene encodes CDR1 MGHRA and CDR2 YSYEKL. V lost 0 bases, J lost 6 bases, and 11 bases stayed unmatched. The CDR3 consists of 18 residues. The CDR3 DNA reads as TGCGCCAGCAGCCAAGACCAGCGGACTAGCGGGTTAGGCGATACGCAGTATTTT. This translates into CASSQDQRTSGLGDTQYF.

This clonotype occurred a few times. The rearrangement joins TRBV5-1 to TRBJ2-7; 7 bases map to TRBD1. This CDR3 has 14 residues. Germline lookup yields CDR1 SGHRS and CDR2 YFSETQ. V shed 4 bases and J 2 bases; nucleotides not matched to a gene: 6. CDR3 in DNA: TGCGCCAGCAGCACAGGGACAGCCCCCTACGAGCAGTACTTC. It translates to CASSTGTAPYEQYF.

V is TRBV3-1 and J is TRBJ2-6; D tentatively reads TRBD1 or TRBD2 (5 bases each). V was shortened by 3 bases and J by 4 bases, with 16 bases between the two germline ends. CDR3 length: 17 residues. CDR1 and CDR2 from the germline V gene are LGHDT and YNNKEL (reference sequence). In nucleotides, the CDR3 is TGTGCCAGCAGCCAGGGGGTTCGGGGTGTCGGGGCCAACGTCCTGACTTTC. This translates into CASSQGVRGVGANVLTF.

V usage is TRBV4-2 and J usage is TRBJ2-1; TRBD2 matches at 11 bases. The CDR3 runs to 15 residues. The V segment lost 8 bases and the J segment 3 bases; nucleotides outside the gene matches: 6. The germline CDR1 and CDR2 sequences are LGHNA and YNFKEQ. DNA of the CDR3: TGTGCCAGCCAGTTCACTAGCGGGGGCTACAATGAGCAGTTCTTC. Protein sequence: CASQFTSGGYNEQFF.

This clonotype came up a few times. The V call is TRBV7-6, the J call TRBJ1-1; D gene unclear. Per germline, CDR1 SGHVS and CDR2 FNYEAQ. Trimming took 5 bases from V and 0 from J, leaving 13 bases between them. The CDR3 totals 15 residues. Here the CDR3 reads CASSLMVGLNTEAFF. The CDR3 bases are TGTGCCAGCAGCCTTATGGTTGGTTTGAACACTGAAGCTTTCTTT.